This T cell receptor beta chain was sequenced for a study of blood T cell repertoires in COVID-19. Background on the study: PBMCs, B-cell-depleted T cells, or T cells were the source of the cDNA or gDNA that made up the material.

Authors' processing steps: Cell counts per sample came from amplifying reference gene primers. Only in-frame clones appear in the TCRdb table, and some are missing; sequencing was by immunoSEQ multiplex PCR. From that table come the V and J calls and clone size; the DNA was used to work out D and trimming. The sample lists 40,000 to 50,000 clones, over 85% seen once, with about 20% in the top ten. The CDR3 covers 15 residues. After removal of 0 bases from V and 7 bases from J, the junction contained 5 bases not matched to a gene. CDR1 is SGHRS and CDR2 is YFSETQ in the germline V gene. The gene calls are TRBV5-1 and TRBJ2-1; 9 nucleotides agree with TRBD1. Sequencing used peripheral blood. This TCR was recovered from a man in his 70s with active COVID-19. The CDR3 loop is CASSLEGQGWNEQFF. CDR3 DNA sequence: TGCGCCAGCAGCTTGGAGGGACAGGGTTGGAATGAGCAGTTCTTC. The variable domain in full, completed from reference TRBV5-1 and TRBJ2-1, reads KAGVTQTPRYLIKTRGQQVTLSCSPISGHRSVSWYQQTPGQGLQFLFEYFSETQRNKGNFPGRFSGRQFSNSRSEMNVSTLELGDSALYLCASSLEGQGWNEQFFGPGTRLTVL.